These 17 T cell receptor beta chains came from one sample sequenced in a study of T cells in narcolepsy. This table comes from immunoSEQ multiplex PCR, and its TCRdb copy is limited to in-frame clones, with some not included. The table records 25,000 to 35,000 clones, 87% of them present only once. Sequenced: memory (CD45RA-) CD4+ T cells from blood. The source is a human donor in good health.

V gene TRBV7-2 combines with J gene TRBJ2-2; D is undetermined. Trimming took off 0 bases at V and 2 bases at J, with 16 bases between the two ends. The CDR3 is 18 amino acids. CDR1 SGHTA and CDR2 FQGNSA come from the germline V gene. Here the CDR3 DNA reads TGTGCCAGCAGCTTAGCGCCTGGGCGGTTCCTTAACACCGGGGAGCTGTTTTTT. This gives the protein CASSLAPGRFLNTGELFF. The complete variable domain, with remaining parts taken from reference TRBV7-2 and TRBJ2-2, reads GAGVSQSPSNKVTEKGKDVELRCDPISGHTALYWYRQSLGQGLEFLIYFQGNSAPDKSGLPSDRFSAERTGGSVSTLTIQRTQQEDSAVYLCASSLAPGRFLNTGELFFGEGSRLTVL.

The chain uses TRBV6-5 and TRBJ2-3; a possible D gene is TRBD2 (6 bases). The CDR3 is 15 residues long. The germline V gene encodes CDR1 MNHEY and CDR2 SVGAGI. The V and J ends lost 6 bases and 3 bases respectively, with 16 bases between them. The CDR3: CASSPYGGWTDTQYF. The CDR3 coding sequence is TGTGCCAGCAGCCCGTACGGGGGATGGACAGATACGCAGTATTTT.

This chain connects TRBV19 to TRBJ1-1; D gene unclear. Between the trimmed V and J ends, which lost 3 bases and 1 base, there was a span of 6 bases. Germline CDR1 and CDR2: LNHDA and SQIVND (reference sequence). This CDR3 contains 13 residues. The CDR3 sequence is CASSISRNTEAFF. The CDR3, as DNA: TGTGCCAGTAGTATTTCTAGGAACACTGAAGCTTTCTTT. The full variable domain, rest sourced from reference TRBV19 and TRBJ1-1, is DGGITQSPKYLFRKEGQNVTLSCEQNLNHDAMYWYRQDPGQGLRLIYYSQIVNDFQKGDIAEGYSVSREKKESFPLTVTSAQKNPTAFYLCASSISRNTEAFFGQGTRLTVV.

V gene TRBV14 combines with J gene TRBJ2-5; D not certain. The end of the DNA aligns better with TRBJ2-7, so the J call may be wrong. This CDR3 spans 13 amino acids. Germline assignment: CDR1 SGHDN and CDR2 FVKESK. The CDR3 DNA reads TGTGCCAGCAGCCAAATGGAAATCTACGAGCAGTACTTC. This codes for CASSQMEIYEQYF.

For this clone: Other DNA sequences of this sample code for an identical CDR3. The chain employs TRBV18 and TRBJ2-2; perhaps D is TRBD1 or TRBD2 (5 bases each). The CDR3 sequence is 15 residues long. Germline CDR1 KGHSH, CDR2 LQKENI. V was shortened by 3 bases and J by 3 bases, with 11 bases between the two germline ends. This chain's CDR3 is CASSPRDGYTGELFF. CDR3 DNA sequence: TGTGCCAGCTCACCCAGGGACGGATACACCGGGGAGCTGTTTTTT.

V gene TRBV7-8 combines with J gene TRBJ2-5; the D is unclear. Germline assignment: CDR1 SGHVS and CDR2 FQNEAQ. The CDR3 covers 14 residues. The germline V and J ends were trimmed by 6 bases and 2 bases, with 13 bases remaining between them. CDR3 in DNA: TGTGCCAGCAGGTTCGACTTGGGACAAGAGACCCAGTACTTC. Protein: CASRFDLGQETQYF.

The rearrangement links TRBV6-5 to TRBJ2-7; D tentatively reads TRBD1 or TRBD2 (5 bases each). Germline CDR1 reads MNHEY; CDR2 reads SVGAGI. The CDR3 sequence is 12 residues long. The V end lost 6 bases, the J end lost 4 bases, and 10 bases lay between the germline ends. The CDR3 region is CASSGAMYEQYF. The CDR3 bases are TGTGCCAGCAGCGGGGCAATGTACGAGCAGTACTTC.

The chain carries TRBV2 and TRBJ2-3, with no clear D. V lost 0 bases to trimming and J lost 2 bases, with 6 bases between them. From germline, CDR1 is SNHLY and CDR2 FYNNEI. This CDR3 has 14 residues. The CDR3 nucleotides read TGTGCCAGCAGTGAAGCAACATACACAGATACGCAGTATTTT. This sequence encodes CASSEATYTDTQYF.

The genes are TRBV28 and TRBJ2-7, with D perhaps TRBD1 (7 bases). The CDR3 extends over 14 amino acids. Looked up from germline, CDR1 is MDHEN and CDR2 is SYDVKM. Trimming pared 5 bases from V and 1 base from J, leaving 12 bases between. The CDR3, as DNA: TGTGCCAGCAGTAAGACAGGGAGGTCCTACGAGCAGTACTTC. Its translation is CASSKTGRSYEQYF.

The chain carries TRBV30 and TRBJ1-3; D gene ambiguous. From germline, CDR1 is GTSNPN and CDR2 SVGIG (reference sequence). V lost 4 bases and J 4 bases, leaving 11 bases between the germline ends. The CDR3 spans 13 residues. The CDR3 nucleotides are TGTGCCTGGATGAAGGGTTCCGGAAACACCATATATTTT. This sequence encodes CAWMKGSGNTIYF.

The chain is built from TRBV25-1 and TRBJ2-2; 7 bases line up with TRBD2. The CDR3 totals 16 residues. Per the germline V gene, CDR1 is MGHDK and CDR2 is SYGVNS. V shed 6 bases and J 3 bases; nucleotides not matched to a gene: 10. The CDR3, as DNA: TGTGCCAGCAGAGCTACCGGGACTACTTACACCGGGGAGCTGTTTTTT. Translation: CASRATGTTYTGELFF.

This clone has a handful of counts. This rearrangement joins TRBV6-5 to TRBJ1-4; maybe TRBD1 (5 bases). Germline V gives CDR1 MNHEY, CDR2 SVGAGI. CDR3 size: 15 residues. Trimming took 0 bases from V and 8 from J, leaving 13 bases between them. The CDR3 sequence is CASSYSGTPREKLFF. The CDR3, as DNA: TGTGCCAGCAGTTACTCAGGGACTCCAAGGGAAAAACTGTTTTTT.

This clone has only a few counts. The chain is built from TRBV9 and TRBJ2-2, with TRBD2 matching over 15 bases. Germline CDR1 is SGDLS and CDR2 is YYNGEE. This CDR3 has 16 amino acids. The V segment lost 3 bases and the J segment 4 bases; nucleotides outside the gene matches: 1. DNA for the CDR3: TGTGCCAGCAGCGCGGGACTAGCGGGGGGCACCGGGGAGCTGTTTTTT. Protein: CASSAGLAGGTGELFF.

V gene TRBV5-1 combines with J gene TRBJ1-2; 7 positions agree with TRBD1. Losses at the gene ends were 3 bases for V and 2 bases for J; bases not matched to a gene: 7. Germline V lookup: CDR1 SGHRS, CDR2 YFSETQ. The CDR3 loop spans 15 amino acids. The CDR3 here is CASSWDKGANYGYTF. In nucleotides, the CDR3 is TGCGCCAGCAGCTGGGACAAGGGGGCAAACTATGGCTACACCTTC.

The gene calls are TRBV2 and TRBJ1-2; the D gene is possibly TRBD1 (5 bases). CDR1 is SNHLY and CDR2 is FYNNEI in the germline V gene. The CDR3 is made up of 13 amino acids. V shed 7 bases and J shed 2 bases, with 11 bases lying between them. Here the CDR3 DNA reads TGTGCCAGCATGGCGGACACCAACTATGGCTACACCTTC. Protein: CASMADTNYGYTF.

The chain links TRBV7-2 to TRBJ2-7, with D maybe TRBD2 (6 bases). This CDR3 is built from 13 residues. V lost 2 bases to trimming and J lost 4 bases, with 9 bases between them. Germline values: CDR1 SGHTA, CDR2 FQGNSA. CDR3 amino acids: CASSLPGLYEQYF. CDR3 DNA: TGTGCCAGCAGCTTACCGGGACTTTACGAGCAGTACTTC.

This chain uses TRBV7-3 with TRBJ2-1; possibly TRBD2 for D (6 bases). Trimming removed 5 bases from V and 12 bases from J, with 17 bases in between. The CDR3 extends over 13 amino acids. Germline V gene data show CDR1 as SGHTA and CDR2 as FQGTGA. The CDR3 loop reads CASSERLGEGQFF. The CDR3 bases are TGTGCCAGCAGCGAACGACTAGGCGAAGGGCAGTTCTTC.